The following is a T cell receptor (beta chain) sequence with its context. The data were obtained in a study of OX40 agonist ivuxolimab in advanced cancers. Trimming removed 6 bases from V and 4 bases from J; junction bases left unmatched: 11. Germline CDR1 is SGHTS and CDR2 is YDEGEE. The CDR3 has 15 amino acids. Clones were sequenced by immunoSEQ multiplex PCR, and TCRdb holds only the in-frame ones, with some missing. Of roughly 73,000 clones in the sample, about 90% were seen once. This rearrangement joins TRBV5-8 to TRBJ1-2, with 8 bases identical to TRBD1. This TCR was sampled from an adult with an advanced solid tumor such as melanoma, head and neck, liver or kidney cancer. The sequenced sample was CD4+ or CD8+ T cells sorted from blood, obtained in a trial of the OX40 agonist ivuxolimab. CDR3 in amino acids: CASNPGQGGIYGYTF. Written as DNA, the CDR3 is TGTGCCAGCAACCCAGGACAGGGTGGTATCTATGGCTACACCTTC.